The 18 T cell receptor beta chains below were found in one sample sequenced in a study of cytomegalovirus exposure and HLA in healthy donors. Researchers ran the PCR with 60 Vbeta and 13 Jbeta primers. Only in-frame clones appear in the TCRdb table, and some are missing; sequencing was by immunoSEQ multiplex PCR. The sample carries 200,000 to 250,000 clones, more than 60% recorded once. Sequenced: PBMCs. The receptors derive from a man aged 50 or older in good health and CMV-seronegative.

The CDR3 DNA reads as TGTGCCAGCAGCTTCCCTTTGACTAGCGGGAGATCTAGGGCAGATACGCAGTATTTT. Translation gives CASSFPLTSGRSRADTQYF. The J gene is TRBJ2-3, the V gene TRBV7-8, with TRBD2 matching 12 bases. The CDR3 extends over 19 amino acids. J was trimmed by 4 bases and V by 3 bases; bases with no gene match: 14. Germline CDR1 reads SGHVS; CDR2 reads FQNEAQ.

This clone was counted a few times. The CDR3 region is CASSPHRDRENTEAFF. The CDR3 DNA is TGTGCCAGTAGTCCCCACCGGGACAGGGAAAACACTGAAGCTTTCTTT. The rearrangement uses TRBV19 and TRBJ1-1, with TRBD1 matching 9 bases. Germline CDR1 and CDR2: LNHDA and SQIVND (reference sequence). The CDR3 contains 16 residues. The V and J ends lost 5 bases and 2 bases, in that order; junction bases with no gene match: 9.

V usage is TRBV12-2 and J usage is TRBJ1-2; the table's D call TRBD1 went unverified against the DNA. TRBV12-2 is a pseudogene. This CDR3 contains 17 residues. The CDR3 loop is CASRLTSSLFSNYGYTF. Written as DNA, the CDR3 is TGTGCAAGTCGCTTAACATCATCGCTCTTCTCTAACTATGGCTACACCTTC.

Concerning this clone: The CDR3 does not end in the conserved phenylalanine or tryptophan, so this is likely a read error. The chain carries TRBV29-1 and TRBJ1-1; a possible D gene is TRBD1 (5 bases). V lost 6 bases and J lost 5, with 19 bases in between. This CDR3 is 14 amino acids long. From germline, CDR1 is SQVTM and CDR2 ANQGSEA. The CDR3, as DNA: TGCAGCGTCAGTCCTGGGGGGGGAGGTACTGAAGCTTTCTCT. This sequence encodes CSVSPGGGGTEAFS.

A note on this clone: A read error may produce the germline difference seen at one junction end. The rearrangement uses TRBV7-3 and TRBJ2-7, with TRBD1 matching 7 bases. This CDR3 contains 14 residues. Germline-derived CDR1 and CDR2 are SGHTA and FQGTGA. The CDR3 reads CASSVTGTAFKLYF. The CDR3 nucleotides read TGTGCCAGCAGCGTAACCGGGACAGCTTTCAAACTCTACTTC.

This clone was recorded only once. The J gene is TRBJ1-1, the V gene TRBV4-1; no clear D gene. The CDR3 is 14 residues long. In germline, CDR1 is MGHRA, CDR2 YSYEKL. Trimming took off 4 bases at V and 0 bases at J, with 9 bases between the two ends. This CDR3 reads CASSPLGMNTEAFF. Here the CDR3 DNA reads TGCGCCAGCAGCCCCCTGGGCATGAACACTGAAGCTTTCTTT.

The chain has TRBV27 and TRBJ1-1; possibly TRBD1 for D (6 bases). The CDR3 contains 13 residues. Trimming pared 4 bases from V and 1 base from J, leaving 7 bases between. Germline V gene sequence: CDR1 MNHEY, CDR2 SMNVEV (reference sequence). The CDR3 nucleotides read TGTGCCAGCAGTTGGACAGCGAACACTGAAGCTTTCTTT. Residues: CASSWTANTEAFF.

The table lists this clone with a few counts. The V and J genes are TRBV6-1 and TRBJ1-5; no clear D. This CDR3 has 16 amino acids. The ends were cut back, 6 bases at V and 2 bases at J, with 17 bases in the middle. Germline CDR1 is MNHNS and CDR2 is SASEGT. CDR3 in amino acids: CASREHARTGNQPQHF. CDR3 in DNA: TGTGCCAGCAGGGAACACGCCAGGACTGGCAATCAGCCCCAGCATTTT.

The gene calls are TRBV4-2 and TRBJ1-6; the match to TRBD1 covers 7 bases. This CDR3 has 15 residues. Trimming took 0 bases from V and 10 from J; bases not matched to a gene: 6. The germline V gene encodes CDR1 LGHNA and CDR2 YNFKEQ. This chain's CDR3 is CASSQDKGARSPLHF. CDR3 coding DNA: TGTGCCAGCAGCCAAGATAAGGGGGCTAGATCACCCCTCCACTTT.

The rearrangement joins TRBV5-6 to TRBJ1-5; D gene uncertain. The CDR3 runs to 14 residues. V lost 0 bases and J lost 3, with 7 bases in between. From germline, CDR1 is SGHDT and CDR2 YYEEEE. The CDR3 bases are TGTGCCAGCAGCTTGGGGCAGTTCAATCAGCCCCAGCATTTT. It is translated as CASSLGQFNQPQHF.

The chain has TRBV15 and TRBJ2-1; 8 bases are a match to TRBD1. Looked up from germline, CDR1 is LNHNV and CDR2 is YYDKDF (reference sequence). This CDR3 spans 16 amino acids. V was clipped by 0 bases and J by 7 bases; unmatched bases: 8. The CDR3 here is CATSREVQGARNEQFF. CDR3 nucleotide sequence: TGTGCCACCAGCAGAGAGGTTCAGGGGGCGCGGAATGAGCAGTTCTTC. Variable domain in full (rest from reference TRBV15 and TRBJ2-1): DAMVIQNPRYQVTQFGKPVTLSCSQTLNHNVMYWYQQKSSQAPKLLFHYYDKDFNNEADTPDNFQSRRPNTSFCFLDIRSPGLGDTAMYLCATSREVQGARNEQFFGPGTRLTVL.

The chain carries TRBV29-1 and TRBJ1-2; D unresolved. CDR3 length equals 12 residues. Trimming left V 2 bases short and J 4 bases short, with 8 bases between. Germline CDR1 and CDR2: SQVTM and ANQGSEA. CDR3 sequence: CSVERESYGYTF. The CDR3 DNA is TGCAGCGTTGAACGTGAGAGCTATGGCTACACCTTC. The variable domain in full, with the rest retrieved from reference TRBV29-1 and TRBJ1-2, is SAVISQKPSRDICQRGTSLTIQCQVDSQVTMMFWYRQQPGQSLTLIATANQGSEATYESGFVIDKFPISRPNLTFSTLTVSNMSPEDSSIYLCSVERESYGYTFGSGTRLTVV.

The CDR3 region has the DNA TGTGCCGCTAGCGGGAGGCCGGGCTCCTACAATGAGCAGTTCTTC. Translated, it gives CAASGRPGSYNEQFF. The rearrangement links TRBV6-5 to TRBJ2-1; 11 bases fit TRBD2. Per the germline V gene, CDR1 is MNHEY and CDR2 is SVGAGI. V dropped 11 bases and J dropped 0; count of bases not matched to a gene: 6. This CDR3 has 15 residues.

This clone was counted a few times. This sequence joins TRBV4-1 and TRBJ2-5; D is perhaps TRBD1 (5 bases). Germline-derived CDR1 and CDR2 are MGHRA and YSYEKL. The V gene lost 3 bases and the J gene lost 1 base, with 9 bases spanning the gap. This CDR3 contains 14 residues. The CDR3 sequence: CASSHSDSQETQYF. The CDR3, as DNA: TGCGCCAGCAGCCATTCAGACAGCCAAGAGACCCAGTACTTC.

The V and J genes are TRBV2 and TRBJ1-5, with D unresolved. Trimming took off 5 bases at V and 0 bases at J, with 11 bases between the two ends. The CDR3 length is 15 residues. Germline loops: CDR1 SNHLY, CDR2 FYNNEI. CDR3: CASSMQQISNQPQHF. CDR3 nucleotide sequence: TGTGCCAGCAGTATGCAACAGATTAGCAATCAGCCCCAGCATTTT.

V and J are TRBV7-2 and TRBJ2-7; no reliable D call. V was trimmed by 7 bases and J by 0 bases, leaving 13 bases between them. This CDR3 region has 14 residues. From germline, CDR1 is SGHTA and CDR2 FQGNSA. DNA for the CDR3: TGTGCCAGCAACCCCGACATGAGCTCCTACGAGCAGTACTTC. Translation gives CASNPDMSSYEQYF.

DNA for the CDR3: TGTGCCAGCAGTGATCGGTGGGGCGCGGTGAGGGAAAAACTGTTTTTT. The encoded protein is CASSDRWGAVREKLFF. This sequence joins TRBV6-1 and TRBJ1-4, with a weak D call TRBD1 (5 bases). V was shortened by 3 bases and J by 8 bases, with 19 bases between the two germline ends. Looked up from germline, CDR1 is MNHNS and CDR2 is SASEGT. This CDR3 is 16 amino acids long.

The chain is built from TRBV5-1 and TRBJ2-5, with a weak D call TRBD1 (6 bases). The J call may be wrong; the DNA end is better matched by TRBJ2-7. CDR1 is SGHRS and CDR2 is YFSETQ in the germline V gene. CDR3 length: 14 residues. The CDR3 spells CATSPQQGPYEQYF. DNA for the CDR3: TGCGCCACCTCTCCCCAACAGGGTCCCTACGAGCAGTACTTC.